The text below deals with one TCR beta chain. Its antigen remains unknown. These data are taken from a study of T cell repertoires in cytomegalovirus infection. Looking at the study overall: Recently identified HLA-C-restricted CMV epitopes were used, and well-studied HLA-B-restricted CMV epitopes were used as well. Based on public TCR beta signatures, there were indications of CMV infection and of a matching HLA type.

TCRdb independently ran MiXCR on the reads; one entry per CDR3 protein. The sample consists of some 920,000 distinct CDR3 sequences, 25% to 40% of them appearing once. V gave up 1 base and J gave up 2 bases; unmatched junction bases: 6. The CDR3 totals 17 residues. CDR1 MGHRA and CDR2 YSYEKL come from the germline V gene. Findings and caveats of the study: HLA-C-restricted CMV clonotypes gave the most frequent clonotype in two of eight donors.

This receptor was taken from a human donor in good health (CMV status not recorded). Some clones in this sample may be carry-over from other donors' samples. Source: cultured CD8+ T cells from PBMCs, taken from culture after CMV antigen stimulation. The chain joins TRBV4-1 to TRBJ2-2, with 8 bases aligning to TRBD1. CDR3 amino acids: CASSQVLRGRNTGELFF. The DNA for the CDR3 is TGCGCCAGCAGCCAAGTGCTCAGGGGGCGAAACACCGGGGAGCTGTTTTTT.